The rows below give T cell receptor beta chains drawn from one sample of a study of molecular identifiers for immune sequencing clone quantification. TCRdb called the PCR reads again in MiXCR, with one record for every CDR3 protein. This table holds approximately 670,000 distinct CDR3 sequences, nearly 20% found once. Sequenced input: naive CD8+ T cells from blood, with Jurkat cell RNA spiked in. These receptors were obtained from a human donor in good health. Some libraries in this study had Jurkat cell RNA spiked in. CDR3s include the opening cysteine and the closing phenylalanine or tryptophan. D genes are given only for firm matches. Some rows have no size entry. The others give once, few or many, or a class for an expanded clone.

CDR3 protein	CDR3 DNA	clone size	D gene	V gene	J gene
CSRAPGSSYNEQFF	TGCAGCCGCGCACCGGGTTCCTCCTACAATGAGCAGTTCTTC	few	.	TRBV20-1	TRBJ2-1
CATRDTNSAYEQYF	TGTGCCACCAGAGACACAAACAGCGCCTACGAGCAGTACTTC	many	.	TRBV15	TRBJ2-7
CASSFGLAGSADTQYF	TGTGCCAGCAGTTTTGGACTAGCGGGGAGCGCAGATACGCAGTATTTT	many	TRBD2	TRBV27	TRBJ2-3
CASSFDSTQETQYF	TGTGCCAGCAGTTTCGACAGTACCCAAGAGACCCAGTACTTC	many	.	TRBV6-2/TRBV6-3	TRBJ2-5
CASSLIGEEGELFF	TGTGCCAGCAGCTTAATAGGGGAGGAAGGGGAGCTGTTTTTT	many	.	TRBV7-3	TRBJ2-2
CASSFSPGLAGGSEQFF	TGTGCCAGCAGTTTCTCCCCGGGACTAGCGGGAGGGAGTGAGCAGTTCTTC	many	TRBD2	TRBV28	TRBJ2-1
CASRGTRSETQYF	TGTGCCAGCAGGGGGACTAGATCCGAGACCCAGTACTTC	many	.	TRBV21-1	TRBJ2-5
CASSLVAGAEEQYF	TGTGCCAGCAGCTTAGTGGCGGGGGCCGAGGAGCAGTACTTC	many	.	TRBV7-9	TRBJ2-7
CAISESRMNTEAFF	TGTGCCATCAGTGAGTCTAGGATGAACACTGAAGCTTTCTTT	many	.	TRBV10-3	TRBJ1-1
CASSTSQSSQPQHF	TGTGCCAGCAGCACGTCGCAAAGTTCCCAGCCCCAGCATTTT	many	.	TRBV7-9	TRBJ1-5
CASSQEGNADMNTEAFF	TGCGCCAGCAGCCAAGAGGGAAACGCAGACATGAACACTGAAGCTTTCTTT	many	.	TRBV4-1	TRBJ1-1
CASSLPRQALNEKLFF	TGTGCCAGCAGTTTACCAAGACAGGCCCTTAATGAAAAACTGTTTTTT	many	.	TRBV28	TRBJ1-4
CASSPGLSGRADEQFF	TGTGCCAGCAGTCCCGGACTGAGCGGGAGGGCCGATGAGCAGTTCTTC	.	TRBD2	TRBV6-2/TRBV6-3	TRBJ2-1
CASSFKLRLDTEAFF	TGTGCCAGCAGCTTTAAGTTACGGCTCGACACTGAAGCTTTCTTT	many	.	TRBV7-2	TRBJ1-1
CAWSGQTYEQYF	TGTGCCTGGAGTGGGCAGACCTACGAGCAGTACTTC	few	.	TRBV30	TRBJ2-7
CASSIGQGGTGELFF	TGTGCCAGTAGTATAGGTCAGGGAGGCACCGGGGAGCTGTTTTTT	many	.	TRBV19	TRBJ2-2
CASSQRQGGYTEAFF	TGTGCCAGCAGCCAAAGGCAGGGGGGGTACACTGAAGCTTTCTTT	.	TRBD1	TRBV4-2	TRBJ1-1
CASSRVAGLPYNEQFF	TGTGCCAGCAGCAGAGTAGCGGGCCTGCCGTACAATGAGCAGTTCTTC	.	TRBD2	TRBV7-9	TRBJ2-1
CSARDFASGGYEQYF	TGCAGTGCTAGAGATTTTGCTAGCGGGGGCTACGAGCAGTACTTC	many	TRBD2	TRBV20-1	TRBJ2-7
CASSFRQGAPTNEKLFF	TGTGCCAGCAGCTTTCGACAGGGGGCGCCTACTAATGAAAAACTGTTTTTT	.	TRBD1	TRBV7-9	TRBJ1-4
CASSIGARAVQPQHF	TGTGCCAGTAGTATAGGGGCCAGGGCGGTTCAGCCCCAGCATTTT	many	.	TRBV19	TRBJ1-5
CASGFSSLASGTDTQYF	TGTGCCAGCGGGTTCTCGAGTTTAGCTAGCGGCACAGATACGCAGTATTTT	few	.	TRBV27	TRBJ2-3
CSVERRQANTGELFF	TGCAGCGTTGAACGGCGGCAAGCGAACACCGGGGAGCTGTTTTTT	many	.	TRBV29-1	TRBJ2-2
CASSTTGGNQPQHF	TGTGCCAGCAGCACTACAGGGGGCAATCAGCCCCAGCATTTT	many	TRBD1	TRBV6-2/TRBV6-3	TRBJ1-5
CSAPDRSNQPRHF	TGCAGTGCTCCCGACCGAAGCAATCAGCCCCGGCATTTT	.	.	TRBV20-1	TRBJ1-5
CASAGGGVEQYF	TGTGCCAGTGCAGGGGGAGGGGTCGAGCAGTACTTC	.	.	TRBV27	TRBJ2-7
CASSQERGRTEAFF	TGCGCCAGCAGCCAAGAGAGGGGTAGGACTGAAGCTTTCTTT	.	.	TRBV4-1	TRBJ1-1
CASSQGSGRTNEQFF	TGCGCCAGCAGCCAAGGTAGCGGGAGGACTAATGAGCAGTTCTTC	few	TRBD2	TRBV4-1	TRBJ2-1
CASSLGSGQGPLHF	TGTGCCAGCAGCTTAGGAAGCGGACAGGGTCCCCTCCACTTT	few	TRBD1	TRBV7-6	TRBJ1-6